The subject of this entry is one TCR beta chain. Its antigen is not known. It was with unique molecular identifiers that the TCRbeta library was prepared. TCRdb analysed the PCR reads with MiXCR anew, one entry per CDR3 protein. The repertoire includes about 980,000 distinct CDR3 sequences, roughly 29% of them detected once, and roughly 31% sits in the top ten. The entry originates in a study of T-cell reconstitution after alpha-beta-depleted transplantation in children. Findings and limits, study-wide: The study reportedly traced alpha-beta T cells about two months after transplant to several hundred expanded graft clones.

Trimming removed 6 bases at V and 0 bases at J, with 18 bases between. CDR3 length equals 16 residues. From germline, CDR1 is SNHLY and CDR2 FYNNEI. The receptor was isolated from a boy under two years old who had a stem cell transplant for SCID, so the T cells may come from the graft donor. The gene calls are TRBV2 and TRBJ2-7; no clear D gene. The material was PBMCs, mostly from graft donor cells, obtained 360 days after TCRalphabeta/CD19-depleted stem cell transplant. In DNA form, the CDR3 reads TGTGCCAGCAGCCTTACCGGGCGCCCGAGCTCCTACGAGCAGTACTTC. This sequence encodes CASSLTGRPSSYEQYF.